This TCR beta chain was obtained from a study of human T cells and chemical hapten exposure. Time point meaning: patch test 1, 2 weeks after DPC sensitization. Treatment meaning: therapeutic diphenylcyclopropenone sensitization with weekly scalp DPC. TCRdb ran MiXCR on the RACE reads and lists one entry per CDR3 protein. Seen here are 180,000 or so distinct CDR3 sequences, around 20% observed once, and the top ten hold over 6.5%. This TCR was sampled from a woman aged 50 to 60 with alopecia areata. Some clones in this sample may be carry-over from other donors' samples. The sample here was whole blood, taken in connection with sensitization to the hapten diphenylcyclopropenone (DPC).

The CDR3 reads CANYRGQTRGYTF. CDR3 sequence (DNA): TGTGCCAACTACAGGGGGCAAACTCGTGGCTACACCTTC. The chain recombines TRBV21-1 with TRBJ1-2; TRBD1 is the table's D call, not checked against the DNA. TRBV21-1 corresponds to a pseudogene. The CDR3 loop spans 13 amino acids.